The 17 T cell receptor beta chains given below trace back to one sample, sequenced in a study of blood T cell repertoires in COVID-19. Only in-frame clones appear in the TCRdb table, and some are missing; sequencing was by immunoSEQ multiplex PCR. Of more than 85,000 clones listed, around 82% are singletons. The material sequenced was peripheral blood. These TCRs come from a woman between 50 and 59 years old with acute or convalescent COVID-19.

The rearrangement links TRBV9 to TRBJ1-2; 7 nucleotides agree with TRBD1. The V segment lost 3 bases and the J segment 2 bases; nucleotides outside the gene matches: 4. Germline CDR1 and CDR2: SGDLS and YYNGEE. This CDR3 has 14 amino acids. The CDR3 reads CASSAQQGNYGYTF. In DNA form, the CDR3 reads TGTGCCAGCAGCGCCCAACAGGGGAACTATGGCTACACCTTC.

This rearrangement joins TRBV12-3 or TRBV12-4 to TRBJ2-3; D ambiguous. Between the trimmed V and J ends, which lost 5 bases and 5 bases, there was a span of 11 bases. The length of the CDR3 is 13 residues. The CDR3: CASSNFQRDTQYF. CDR3 in DNA: TGTGCCAGCAGTAACTTTCAACGAGATACGCAGTATTTT.

This clone was seen once. The V and J genes are TRBV4-1 and TRBJ2-7; the D gene is possibly TRBD1 (6 bases). V shed 0 bases and J shed 2 bases, with 17 bases lying between them. The CDR3 has 17 residues. CDR1 is MGHRA, CDR2 YSYEKL, per germline. This CDR3 reads CASSQEPGDTGPYEQYF. The CDR3 nucleotides read TGCGCCAGCAGCCAAGAGCCAGGGGATACGGGTCCCTACGAGCAGTACTTC.

The V and J genes are TRBV27 and TRBJ1-1; unclear D gene. CDR3 length: 16 residues. Germline V gene sequence: CDR1 MNHEY, CDR2 SMNVEV (reference sequence). The ends were cut back, 4 bases at V and 2 bases at J, with 17 bases in the middle. In DNA, the CDR3 is TGTGCCAGCAGTTCCTTCAGGTTCCGGGAAAACACTGAAGCTTTCTTT. This sequence encodes CASSSFRFRENTEAFF.

The chain joins TRBV19 to TRBJ2-3; TRBD1 is a possible D gene (6 bases). Germline V gene sequence: CDR1 LNHDA, CDR2 SQIVND (reference sequence). The ends were cut back, 4 bases at V and 3 bases at J, with 11 bases in the middle. CDR3 size: 14 residues. The CDR3 nucleotides read TGTGCCAGTAGTACGCCAGGGGTTACAGATACGCAGTATTTT. The encoded protein is CASSTPGVTDTQYF.

V gene TRBV10-3 combines with J gene TRBJ1-6; 8 positions match TRBD1. CDR3 length: 14 residues. Per germline, CDR1 ENHRY and CDR2 SYGVKD. The J segment lost 10 bases and the V segment lost 8 bases, leaving 10 bases of the junction unmatched. CDR3 sequence: CAIRGQGRESPLHF. CDR3 in DNA: TGTGCCATCCGCGGACAGGGCAGGGAATCACCCCTCCACTTT.

This chain uses TRBV2 with TRBJ1-2; D remains unclear. Trimming removed 3 bases from V and 3 bases from J, with 5 bases in between. This CDR3 has 12 residues. In germline, CDR1 is SNHLY, CDR2 FYNNEI. CDR3 sequence reads: CASSESDYGYTF. The DNA of the CDR3 is TGTGCCAGCAGTGAGTCGGACTATGGCTACACCTTC.

The V gene is TRBV5-1, the J gene TRBJ1-1; 8 positions match TRBD1. V dropped 4 bases and J dropped 1; count of bases not matched to a gene: 3. The CDR3 extends over 14 amino acids. Germline V gene sequence: CDR1 SGHRS, CDR2 YFSETQ. CDR3: CASSIDRGNTEAFF. In DNA, the CDR3 is TGCGCCAGCAGCATAGACAGGGGGAACACTGAAGCTTTCTTT.

The rearrangement joins TRBV6-1 to TRBJ1-6; no clear D gene. From germline, CDR1 is MNHNS and CDR2 SASEGT. The CDR3 runs 15 residues. The V end lost 1 base, the J end lost 8 bases, and 12 bases lay between the germline ends. CDR3: CASSEVGGGYSPLHF. CDR3 nucleotide sequence: TGTGCCAGCAGTGAAGTGGGAGGAGGCTATTCACCCCTCCACTTT.

The J gene is TRBJ1-5, the V gene TRBV6-5; D is undetermined. The V and J ends lost 4 bases and 3 bases respectively, with 7 bases between them. Germline CDR1 MNHEY, CDR2 SVGAGI. This CDR3 has 13 residues. CDR3 sequence (DNA): TGTGCCAGCAGTTCCCAGTCCAATCAGCCCCAGCATTTT. Translating it yields CASSSQSNQPQHF.

The chain carries TRBV3-1 (or the pseudogene TRBV3-2) and TRBJ1-3; 10 bases align to TRBD1. CDR1 is LGHDT, CDR2 YNNKEL, per germline (reference sequence). The CDR3 runs to 15 residues. Trimming removed 3 bases from V and 3 bases from J; junction bases left unmatched: 2. The CDR3 reads CASSQDRGGGNTIYF. The CDR3 DNA sequence: TGTGCCAGCAGCCAGGACAGGGGGGGTGGAAACACCATATATTTT.

The V gene is TRBV5-1, the J gene TRBJ2-5, with 7 nucleotides matching TRBD1. The junction had 8 bases not matched to a gene; V was cut back by 7 bases and J by 5 bases. This CDR3 is built from 13 residues. Germline CDR1 is SGHRS and CDR2 is YFSETQ. The CDR3 sequence: CASRQGPGETQYF. CDR3 DNA: TGCGCCAGCCGACAGGGTCCTGGGGAGACCCAGTACTTC.

This clone occurred once. The CDR3: CASSLLLISGGPRDTQYF. DNA for the CDR3: TGTGCCAGCAGCCTGCTTTTGATTAGCGGGGGCCCCAGAGATACGCAGTATTTT. The V and J genes are TRBV7-2 and TRBJ2-3, with 9 positions matching TRBD2. The CDR3 spans 18 residues. CDR1 is SGHTA, CDR2 FQGNSA, per germline. V dropped 5 bases and J dropped 5; count of bases not matched to a gene: 17.

The chain employs TRBV30 and TRBJ1-1, with 7 bases that match TRBD1. This CDR3 is 15 amino acids long. Germline-derived CDR1 and CDR2 are GTSNPN and SVGIG (reference sequence). J was trimmed by 3 bases and V by 2 bases; bases with no gene match: 9. The CDR3 here is CAWSRGQGEDTEAFF. The DNA for the CDR3 is TGTGCCTGGAGTAGGGGGCAGGGAGAGGACACTGAAGCTTTCTTT.

This clone has a handful of counts. V gene TRBV30 combines with J gene TRBJ1-2; 9 positions agree with TRBD1. With V trimmed by 4 bases and J by 8 bases, 5 bases remained unmatched. The CDR3 runs to 12 residues. Germline V gene data show CDR1 as GTSNPN and CDR2 as SVGIG (reference sequence). This CDR3 is CAWTGTGSGYTF. The CDR3 region has the DNA TGTGCCTGGACCGGGACAGGGTCGGGCTACACCTTC. Complete variable domain (other parts from reference TRBV30 and TRBJ1-2): SQTIHQWPATLVQPVGSPLSLECTVEGTSNPNLYWYRQAAGRGLQLLFYSVGIGQISSEVPQNLSASRPQDRQFILSSKKLLLSDSGFYLCAWTGTGSGYTFGSGTRLTVV.

The chain is built from TRBV3-1 (or the pseudogene TRBV3-2) and TRBJ1-2, with 7 bases aligning to TRBD1. The trim removed 1 base at V and 6 bases at J, leaving 8 bases unmatched. The CDR3 is made up of 15 amino acids. CDR1 LGHDT and CDR2 YNNKEL come from the germline V gene (reference sequence). CDR3 loop: CASSQVGQTHDGYTF. The CDR3, as DNA: TGTGCCAGCAGCCAAGTGGGACAGACACACGATGGCTACACCTTC.

V gene TRBV27 combines with J gene TRBJ1-1; D possibly corresponds to TRBD1 (6 bases). The CDR3 runs 14 residues. The V gene lost 4 bases and the J gene lost 6 bases, with 15 bases spanning the gap. CDR1 is MNHEY, CDR2 SMNVEV, per germline (reference sequence). This CDR3 is CASSSGGRGPEAFF. For the CDR3, the DNA is TGTGCCAGCAGTTCGGGGGGACGGGGGCCTGAAGCTTTCTTT.